The clone carrying this T cell receptor (beta chain) was recorded at least ten times. This sample was included in a study of patients and donors after allogeneic stem cell transplantation. TCRdb reprocessed the RT-PCR reads via MiXCR and lists one record per CDR3 protein. Altogether some 21,000 distinct CDR3 sequences are present, about 30% being singletons, with the ten largest covering 48%. Sequenced material: blood, either unsorted or a sorted T cell fraction (not recorded which). The TCR originated in a human donor who was either an allogeneic HSCT recipient or a stem cell or donor lymphocyte infusion donor (not recorded which). It is not recorded whose cells these are; they may come from a transplant donor.

CDR3 sequence: CASSSTLLGTEAFF. The CDR3 region has the DNA TGTGCCAGCAGTTCCACCTTACTCGGCACTGAAGCTTTCTTT. The chain recombines TRBV7-6 with TRBJ1-1, with unresolved D. The CDR3 sequence is 14 residues long. Germline V gene data show CDR1 as SGHVS and CDR2 as FNYEAQ. The V end was cut by 6 bases, the J end by 4 bases, with 15 bases between.